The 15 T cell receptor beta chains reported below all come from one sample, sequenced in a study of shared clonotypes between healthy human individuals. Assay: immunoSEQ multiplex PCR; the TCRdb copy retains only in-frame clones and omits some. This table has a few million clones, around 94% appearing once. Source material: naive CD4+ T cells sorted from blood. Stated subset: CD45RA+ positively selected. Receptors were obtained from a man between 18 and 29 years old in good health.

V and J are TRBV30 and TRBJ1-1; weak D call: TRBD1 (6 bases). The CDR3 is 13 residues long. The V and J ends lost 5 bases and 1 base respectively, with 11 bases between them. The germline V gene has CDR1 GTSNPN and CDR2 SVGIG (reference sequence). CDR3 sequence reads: CAWAQQGNTEAFF. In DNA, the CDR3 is TGTGCCTGGGCCCAACAGGGGAACACTGAAGCTTTCTTT.

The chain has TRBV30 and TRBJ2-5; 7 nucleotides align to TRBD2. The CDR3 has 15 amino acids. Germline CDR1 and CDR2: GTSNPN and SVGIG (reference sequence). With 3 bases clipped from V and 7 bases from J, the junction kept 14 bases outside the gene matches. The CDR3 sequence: CAWRPPGTTLGTQYF. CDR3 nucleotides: TGTGCCTGGAGACCTCCCGGGACTACGCTAGGGACCCAGTACTTC.

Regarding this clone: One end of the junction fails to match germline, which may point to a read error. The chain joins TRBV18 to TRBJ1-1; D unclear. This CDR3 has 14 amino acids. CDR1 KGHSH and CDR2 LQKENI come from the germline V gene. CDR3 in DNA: TGTGCCAGCTCCCCACGGGATGAGGGTACTGAAGCTTTCTTT. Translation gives CASSPRDEGTEAFF.

CDR3: CASSYLTGLEQFF. The CDR3 coding sequence is TGTGCCAGCAGCTACTTGACAGGCCTTGAGCAGTTCTTC. This chain uses TRBV7-3 with TRBJ2-1; D might be TRBD1 (6 bases). Germline V gene lookup returns CDR1 SGHTA and CDR2 FQGTGA. Between the trimmed V and J ends, which lost 4 bases and 9 bases, there was a span of 13 bases. CDR3 length: 13 residues. The full variable domain, its missing parts supplied by reference TRBV7-3 and TRBJ2-1, is GAGVSQTPSNKVTEKGKYVELRCDPISGHTALYWYRQSLGQGPEFLIYFQGTGAADDSGLPNDRFFAVRPEGSVSTLKIQRTERGDSAVYLCASSYLTGLEQFFGPGTRLTVL.

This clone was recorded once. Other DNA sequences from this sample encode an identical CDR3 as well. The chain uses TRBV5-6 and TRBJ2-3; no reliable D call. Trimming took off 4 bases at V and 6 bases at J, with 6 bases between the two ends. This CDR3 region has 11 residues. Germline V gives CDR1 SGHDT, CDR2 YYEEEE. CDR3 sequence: CASSVVDTQYF. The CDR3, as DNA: TGTGCCAGCAGCGTAGTGGATACGCAGTATTTT.

The CDR3 spells CASSLDTGRRETQYF. The CDR3 DNA reads TGTGCCAGCAGCTTAGACACAGGCCGCCGGGAGACCCAGTACTTC. The chain uses TRBV11-2 and TRBJ2-5; weak D call: TRBD1 (5 bases). The germline V gene has CDR1 SGHAT and CDR2 FQNNGV. The CDR3 is made up of 15 amino acids. The germline V and J ends were trimmed by 0 bases and 5 bases, with 13 bases remaining between them.

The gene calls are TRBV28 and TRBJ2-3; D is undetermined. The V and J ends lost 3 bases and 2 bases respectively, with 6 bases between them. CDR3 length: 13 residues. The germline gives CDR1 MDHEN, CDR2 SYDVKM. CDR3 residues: CASSFPVTDTQYF. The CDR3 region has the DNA TGTGCCAGCAGTTTCCCCGTCACAGATACGCAGTATTTT.

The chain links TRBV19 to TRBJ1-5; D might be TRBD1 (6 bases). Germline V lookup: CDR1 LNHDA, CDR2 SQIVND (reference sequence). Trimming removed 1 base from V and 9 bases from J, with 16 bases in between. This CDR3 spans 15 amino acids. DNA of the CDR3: TGTGCCAGTAGTATAGCAGGGGCTGTCCAGGGGCCCCAGCATTTT. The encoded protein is CASSIAGAVQGPQHF.

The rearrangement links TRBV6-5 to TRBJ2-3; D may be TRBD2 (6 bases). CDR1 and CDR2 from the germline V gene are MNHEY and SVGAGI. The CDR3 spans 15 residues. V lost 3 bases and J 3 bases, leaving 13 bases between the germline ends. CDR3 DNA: TGTGCCAGCAGTTATGGAGGAGGGGAGACAGATACGCAGTATTTT. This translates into CASSYGGGETDTQYF.

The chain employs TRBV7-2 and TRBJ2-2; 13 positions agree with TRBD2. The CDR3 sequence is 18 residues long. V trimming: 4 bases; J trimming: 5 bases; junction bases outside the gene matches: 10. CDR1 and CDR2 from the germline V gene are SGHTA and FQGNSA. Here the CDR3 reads CASSYGTSGALRTGELFF. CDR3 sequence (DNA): TGTGCCAGCAGCTACGGGACTAGCGGGGCCCTCCGAACCGGGGAGCTGTTTTTT.

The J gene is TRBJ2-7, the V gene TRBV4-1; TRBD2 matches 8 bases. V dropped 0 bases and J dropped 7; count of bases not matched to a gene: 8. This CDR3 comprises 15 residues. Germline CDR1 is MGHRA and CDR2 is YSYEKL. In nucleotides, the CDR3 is TGCGCCAGCAGCCAAGAAGGAGCGGGAGTATGGGAGCAGTACTTC. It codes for CASSQEGAGVWEQYF.

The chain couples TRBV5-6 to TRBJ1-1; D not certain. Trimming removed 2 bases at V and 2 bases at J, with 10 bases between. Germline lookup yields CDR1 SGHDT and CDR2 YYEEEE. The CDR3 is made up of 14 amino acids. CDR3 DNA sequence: TGTGCCAGCAGCTTTTATGGCGGTAACACTGAAGCTTTCTTT. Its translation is CASSFYGGNTEAFF.

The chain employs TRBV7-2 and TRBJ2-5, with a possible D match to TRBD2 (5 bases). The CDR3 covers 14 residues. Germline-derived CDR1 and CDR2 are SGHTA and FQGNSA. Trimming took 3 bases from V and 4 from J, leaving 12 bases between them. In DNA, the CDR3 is TGTGCCAGCAGCTTTCACGGGATAGGAGAGACCCAGTACTTC. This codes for CASSFHGIGETQYF.

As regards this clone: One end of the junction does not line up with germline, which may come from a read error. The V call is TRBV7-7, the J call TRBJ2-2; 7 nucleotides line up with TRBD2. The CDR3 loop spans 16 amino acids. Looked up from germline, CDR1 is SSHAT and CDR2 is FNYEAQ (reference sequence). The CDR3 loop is CASSPTAGAWSGELFF. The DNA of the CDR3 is TGTGCTAGCAGCCCTACGGCGGGAGCGTGGTCCGGGGAGCTGTTTTTT.

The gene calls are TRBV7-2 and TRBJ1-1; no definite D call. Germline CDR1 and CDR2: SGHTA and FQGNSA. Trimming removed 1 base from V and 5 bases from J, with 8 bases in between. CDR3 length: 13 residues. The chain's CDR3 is CASSLVAHTEAFF. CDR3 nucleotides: TGTGCCAGCAGCTTAGTTGCGCATACTGAAGCTTTCTTT.